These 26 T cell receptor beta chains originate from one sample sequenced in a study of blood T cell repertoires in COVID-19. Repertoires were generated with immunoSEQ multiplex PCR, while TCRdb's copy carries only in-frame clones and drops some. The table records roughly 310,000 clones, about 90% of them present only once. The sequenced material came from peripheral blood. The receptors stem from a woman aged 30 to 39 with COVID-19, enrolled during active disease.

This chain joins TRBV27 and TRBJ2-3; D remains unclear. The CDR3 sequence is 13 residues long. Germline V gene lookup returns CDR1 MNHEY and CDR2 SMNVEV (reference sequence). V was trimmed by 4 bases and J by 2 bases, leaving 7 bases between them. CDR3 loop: CASSSHSTDTQYF. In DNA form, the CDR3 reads TGTGCCAGCAGTTCCCACTCCACAGATACGCAGTATTTT.

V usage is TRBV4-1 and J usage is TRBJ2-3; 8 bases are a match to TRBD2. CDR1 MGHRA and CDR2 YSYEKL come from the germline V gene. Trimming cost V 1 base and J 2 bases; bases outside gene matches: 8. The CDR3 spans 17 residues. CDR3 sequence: CASSQGTAGGYTDTQYF. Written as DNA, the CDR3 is TGCGCCAGCAGCCAAGGAACGGCGGGAGGCTACACAGATACGCAGTATTTT.

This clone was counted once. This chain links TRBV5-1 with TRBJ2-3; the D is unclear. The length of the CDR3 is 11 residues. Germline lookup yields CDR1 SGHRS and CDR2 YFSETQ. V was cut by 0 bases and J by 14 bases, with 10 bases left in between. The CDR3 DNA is TGCGCCAGCAGCTTGGACACAGCACCGTATTTT. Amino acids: CASSLDTAPYF. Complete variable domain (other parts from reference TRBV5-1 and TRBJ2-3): KAGVTQTPRYLIKTRGQQVTLSCSPISGHRSVSWYQQTPGQGLQFLFEYFSETQRNKGNFPGRFSGRQFSNSRSEMNVSTLELGDSALYLCASSLDTAPYFGPGTRLTVL.

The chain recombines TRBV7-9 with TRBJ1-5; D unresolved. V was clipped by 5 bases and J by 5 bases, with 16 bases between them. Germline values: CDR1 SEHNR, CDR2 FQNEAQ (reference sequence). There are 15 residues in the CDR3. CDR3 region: CASSHNPPRDQPQHF. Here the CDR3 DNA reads TGTGCCAGCAGCCATAACCCCCCTCGGGATCAGCCCCAGCATTTT.

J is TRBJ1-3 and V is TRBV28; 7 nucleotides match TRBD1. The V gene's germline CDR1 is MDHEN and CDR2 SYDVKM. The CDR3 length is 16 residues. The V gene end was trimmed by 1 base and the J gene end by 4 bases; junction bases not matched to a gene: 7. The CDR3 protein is CASSLFRDSAGNTIYF. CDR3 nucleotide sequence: TGTGCCAGCAGTTTATTTCGGGACAGCGCCGGAAACACCATATATTTT.

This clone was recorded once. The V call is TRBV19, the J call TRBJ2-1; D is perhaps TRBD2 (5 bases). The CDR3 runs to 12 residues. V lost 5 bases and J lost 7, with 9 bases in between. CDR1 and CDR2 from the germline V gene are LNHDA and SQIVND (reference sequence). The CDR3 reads CASSFGLNEQFF. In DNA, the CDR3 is TGTGCCAGTAGTTTTGGACTTAATGAGCAGTTCTTC.

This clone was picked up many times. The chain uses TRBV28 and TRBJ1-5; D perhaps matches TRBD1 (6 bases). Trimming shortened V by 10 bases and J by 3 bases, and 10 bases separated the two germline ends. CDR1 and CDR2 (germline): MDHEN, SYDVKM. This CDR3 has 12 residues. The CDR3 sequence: CATRGANQPQHF. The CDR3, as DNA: TGTGCCACCCGGGGGGCCAATCAGCCCCAGCATTTT. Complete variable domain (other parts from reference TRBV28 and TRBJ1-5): DVKVTQSSRYLVKRTGEKVFLECVQDMDHENMFWYRQDPGLGLRLIYFSYDVKMKEKGDIPEGYSVSREKKERFSLILESASTNQTSMYLCATRGANQPQHFGDGTRLSIL.

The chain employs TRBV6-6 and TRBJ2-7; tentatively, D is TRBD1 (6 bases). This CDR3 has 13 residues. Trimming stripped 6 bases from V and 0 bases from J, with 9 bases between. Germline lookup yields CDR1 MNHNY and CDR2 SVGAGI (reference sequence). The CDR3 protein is CASSGQTSYEQYF. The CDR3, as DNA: TGTGCCAGCAGCGGACAGACCTCCTACGAGCAGTACTTC.

CDR3 amino acids: CASGQPYGYTF. DNA for the CDR3: TGTGCCAGCGGACAGCCCTATGGCTACACCTTC. The chain combines TRBV28 with TRBJ1-2; D possibly corresponds to TRBD1 (6 bases). There are 11 residues in the CDR3. The germline V gene has CDR1 MDHEN and CDR2 SYDVKM. Trimming cost V 8 bases and J 4 bases, with 8 bases left between them.

The chain's CDR3 is CASSYAGQGVEAFF. CDR3 sequence (DNA): TGTGCCAGCAGTTACGCAGGACAAGGAGTTGAAGCTTTCTTT. The V call is TRBV6-5, the J call TRBJ1-1; perhaps TRBD1 as D (5 bases). CDR1 is MNHEY, CDR2 SVGAGI, per germline. The V end was cut by 2 bases, the J end by 7 bases, with 14 bases between. This CDR3 spans 14 amino acids.

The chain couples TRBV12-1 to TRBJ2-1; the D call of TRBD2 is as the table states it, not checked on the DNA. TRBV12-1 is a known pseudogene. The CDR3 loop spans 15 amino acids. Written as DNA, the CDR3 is TGTGCCAGCAGCTTTCCGGGGATTGGGGATAATGAGCAGTTCTTC. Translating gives CASSFPGIGDNEQFF.

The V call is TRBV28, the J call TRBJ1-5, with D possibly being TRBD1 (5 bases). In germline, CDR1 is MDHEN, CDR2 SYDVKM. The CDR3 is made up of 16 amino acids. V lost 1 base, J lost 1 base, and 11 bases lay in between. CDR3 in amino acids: CASSLLQAKSNQPQHF. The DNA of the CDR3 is TGTGCCAGCAGTTTATTACAGGCGAAGAGCAATCAGCCCCAGCATTTT.

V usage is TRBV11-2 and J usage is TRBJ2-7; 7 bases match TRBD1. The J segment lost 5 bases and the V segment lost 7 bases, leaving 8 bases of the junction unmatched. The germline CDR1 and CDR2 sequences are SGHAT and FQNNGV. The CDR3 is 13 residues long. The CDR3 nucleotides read TGTGCCAGCAACCCGTACAGGGGCCACGAGCAGTACTTC. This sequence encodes CASNPYRGHEQYF.

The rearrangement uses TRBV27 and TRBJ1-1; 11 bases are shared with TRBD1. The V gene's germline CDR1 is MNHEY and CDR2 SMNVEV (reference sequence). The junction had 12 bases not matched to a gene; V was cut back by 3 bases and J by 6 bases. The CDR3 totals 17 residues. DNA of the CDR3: TGTGCCAGCAGTTTCTCTCCCCTGGACAGGGGGCTGTCTGAAGCTTTCTTT. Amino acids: CASSFSPLDRGLSEAFF.

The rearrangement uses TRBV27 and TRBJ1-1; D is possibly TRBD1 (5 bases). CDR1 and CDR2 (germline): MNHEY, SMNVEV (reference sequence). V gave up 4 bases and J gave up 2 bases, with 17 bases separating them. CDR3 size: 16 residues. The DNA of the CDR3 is TGTGCCAGCAGTTCGCTGTACGGGGGGGAAAACACTGAAGCTTTCTTT. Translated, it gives CASSSLYGGENTEAFF.

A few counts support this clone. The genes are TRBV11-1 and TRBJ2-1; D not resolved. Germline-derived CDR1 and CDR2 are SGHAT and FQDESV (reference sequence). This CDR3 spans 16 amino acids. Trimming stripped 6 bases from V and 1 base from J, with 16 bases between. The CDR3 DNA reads TGTGCCAGCAGTTACAGACCCGACCGGTCCTACAATGAGCAGTTCTTC. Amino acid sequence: CASSYRPDRSYNEQFF.

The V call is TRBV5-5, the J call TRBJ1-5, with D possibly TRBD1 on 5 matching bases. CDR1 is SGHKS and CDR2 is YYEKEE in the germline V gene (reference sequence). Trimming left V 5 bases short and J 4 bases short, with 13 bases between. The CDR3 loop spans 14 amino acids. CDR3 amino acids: CASRLDRDNQPQHF. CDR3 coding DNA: TGTGCCAGCAGGCTCGACAGAGATAATCAGCCCCAGCATTTT.

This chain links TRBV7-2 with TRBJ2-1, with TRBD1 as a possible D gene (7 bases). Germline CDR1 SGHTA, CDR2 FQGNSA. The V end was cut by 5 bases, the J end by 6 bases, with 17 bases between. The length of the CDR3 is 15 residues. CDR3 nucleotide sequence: TGTGCCAGCAGCCCCCGCGGGGACAGCACCAATGAGCAGTTCTTC. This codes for CASSPRGDSTNEQFF.

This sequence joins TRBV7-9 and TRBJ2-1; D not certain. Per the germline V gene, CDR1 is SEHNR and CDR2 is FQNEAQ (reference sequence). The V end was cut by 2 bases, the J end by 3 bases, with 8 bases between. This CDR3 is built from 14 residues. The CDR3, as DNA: TGTGCCAGCAGCTTACTTCCCTTCTACAATGAGCAGTTCTTC. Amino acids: CASSLLPFYNEQFF. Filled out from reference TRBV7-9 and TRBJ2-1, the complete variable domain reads DTGVSQNPRHKITKRGQNVTFRCDPISEHNRLYWYRQTLGQGPEFLTYFQNEAQLEKSRLLSDRFSAERPKGSFSTLEIQRTEQGDSAMYLCASSLLPFYNEQFFGPGTRLTVL.

This CDR3 is CASSQPAGKPYEQYF. The CDR3 DNA is TGTGCCAGCAGCCAACCCGCAGGGAAGCCCTACGAGCAGTACTTC. The V call is TRBV4-2, the J call TRBJ2-7, with D possibly matching TRBD1 (5 bases). CDR3 length: 15 residues. From germline, CDR1 is LGHNA and CDR2 YNFKEQ. V lost 2 bases and J 2 bases, leaving 13 bases between the germline ends.

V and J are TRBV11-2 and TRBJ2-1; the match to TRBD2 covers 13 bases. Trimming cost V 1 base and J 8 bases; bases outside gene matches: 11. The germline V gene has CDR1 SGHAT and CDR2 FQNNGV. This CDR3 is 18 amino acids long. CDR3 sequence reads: CASSLAGLTSGRAHEQFF. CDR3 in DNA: TGTGCCAGCAGCTTAGCGGGGCTAACTAGCGGGAGGGCCCATGAGCAGTTCTTC.

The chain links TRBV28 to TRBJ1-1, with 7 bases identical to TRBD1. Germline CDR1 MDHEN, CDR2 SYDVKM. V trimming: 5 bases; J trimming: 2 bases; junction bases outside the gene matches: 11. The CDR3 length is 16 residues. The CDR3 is CASSPTPGTANTEAFF. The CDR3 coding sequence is TGTGCCAGCAGTCCGACCCCCGGGACAGCCAACACTGAAGCTTTCTTT.

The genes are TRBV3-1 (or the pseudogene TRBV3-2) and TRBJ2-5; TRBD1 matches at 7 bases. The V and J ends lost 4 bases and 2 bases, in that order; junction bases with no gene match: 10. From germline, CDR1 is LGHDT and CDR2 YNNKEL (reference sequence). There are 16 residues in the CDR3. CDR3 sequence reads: CASSRRQGRGQETQYF. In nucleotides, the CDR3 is TGTGCCAGCAGCCGCAGACAGGGTAGGGGGCAAGAGACCCAGTACTTC.

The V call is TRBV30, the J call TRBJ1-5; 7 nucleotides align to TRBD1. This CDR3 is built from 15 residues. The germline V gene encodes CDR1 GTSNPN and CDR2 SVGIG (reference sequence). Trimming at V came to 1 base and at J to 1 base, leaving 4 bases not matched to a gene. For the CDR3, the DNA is TGTGCCTGGAGTGCCCAACAGGGGAGCAATCAGCCCCAGCATTTT. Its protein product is CAWSAQQGSNQPQHF.

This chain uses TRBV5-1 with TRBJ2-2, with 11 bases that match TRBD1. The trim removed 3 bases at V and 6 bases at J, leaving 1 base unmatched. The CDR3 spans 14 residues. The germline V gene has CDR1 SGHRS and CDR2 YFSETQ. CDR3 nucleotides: TGCGCCAGCAGCTGGGGACAGGGGGCCGGGGAGCTGTTTTTT. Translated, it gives CASSWGQGAGELFF.

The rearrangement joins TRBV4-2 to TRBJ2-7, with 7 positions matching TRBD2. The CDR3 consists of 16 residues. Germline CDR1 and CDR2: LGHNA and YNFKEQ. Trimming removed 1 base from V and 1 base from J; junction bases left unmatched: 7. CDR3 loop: CASSQVKGGPSYEQYF. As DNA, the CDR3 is TGTGCCAGCAGCCAAGTCAAGGGAGGGCCGTCCTACGAGCAGTACTTC.